The 16 T cell receptor beta chains presented below share a single source sample, sequenced in a study of shared clonotypes between healthy human individuals. Naivety among CD8 cells was defined by CD45RO negativity and positive CCR7 selection, thereby excluding terminally differentiated effector memory CD45RA+ cells. TCRdb's copy holds only in-frame clones and misses some; the assay was immunoSEQ multiplex PCR. The sample has more than 2 million clones; about 94% are singletons. The specimen sequenced was naive CD8+ T cells sorted from blood. The source is a man younger than 35 in good health.

The rearrangement uses TRBV5-1 and TRBJ2-7; 9 bases agree with TRBD1. This CDR3 comprises 14 residues. Germline V gene lookup returns CDR1 SGHRS and CDR2 YFSETQ. V was clipped by 4 bases and J by 2 bases; unmatched bases: 4. CDR3 in DNA: TGCGCCAGCAGCATGGGGACAGGGACCTACGAGCAGTACTTC. It yields the protein CASSMGTGTYEQYF.

The rearrangement links TRBV19 to TRBJ1-3, with unresolved D. CDR3 length: 12 amino acids. V lost 6 bases, J lost 4 bases, and 7 bases lay in between. Germline V gives CDR1 LNHDA, CDR2 SQIVND (reference sequence). Here the CDR3 reads CASSPPGNTIYF. The CDR3 nucleotides are TGTGCCAGTAGCCCCCCGGGAAACACCATATATTTT.

The chain carries TRBV27 and TRBJ2-5; 11 nucleotides align to TRBD1. The CDR3 sequence is 14 residues long. The germline V gene encodes CDR1 MNHEY and CDR2 SMNVEV (reference sequence). The V gene end was trimmed by 7 bases and the J gene end by 5 bases; junction bases not matched to a gene: 6. The CDR3 DNA reads TGTGCCAGCATAGGACAGGGGGCGGAGGAGACCCAGTACTTC. Amino acid sequence: CASIGQGAEETQYF.

The V call is TRBV5-4, the J call TRBJ2-7, with 8 bases identical to TRBD1. CDR3 length: 13 residues. The V segment lost 4 bases and the J segment 6 bases; nucleotides outside the gene matches: 6. Per the germline V gene, CDR1 is SGHNT and CDR2 is YYREEE (reference sequence). The CDR3 DNA follows: TGTGCCAGCAGCCCAACCACAGGGGGCGAGCAGTACTTC. This encodes CASSPTTGGEQYF. The entire variable domain, with the rest obtained from reference TRBV5-4 and TRBJ2-7, is as follows: ETGVTQSPTHLIKTRGQQVTLRCSSQSGHNTVSWYQQALGQGPQFIFQYYREEENGRGNFPPRFSGLQFPNYSSELNVNALELDDSALYLCASSPTTGGEQYFGPGTRLTVT.

The chain links TRBV6-5 to TRBJ2-7; 12 bases align to TRBD2. Germline trimming cut 5 bases from V and 2 bases from J; bases unmatched to any gene: 4. CDR1 is MNHEY and CDR2 is SVGAGI in the germline V gene. This CDR3 has 15 residues. CDR3 nucleotide sequence: TGTGCCAGCAGTACGTGGACTAGCGGGGCCTACGAGCAGTACTTC. The encoded protein is CASSTWTSGAYEQYF.

This chain uses TRBV6-5 with TRBJ2-1; D possibly corresponds to TRBD2 (5 bases). The CDR3 runs 15 residues. Germline lookup yields CDR1 MNHEY and CDR2 SVGAGI. V lost 4 bases and J lost 3, with 13 bases in between. CDR3 nucleotides: TGTGCCAGCAGTTTCTCGGGGAGCGGCTACAATGAGCAGTTCTTC. Translating gives CASSFSGSGYNEQFF.

CDR3 sequence: CASSVDQGVHQPQHF. For the CDR3, the DNA is TGTGCCAGCAGCGTAGATCAGGGGGTACATCAGCCCCAGCATTTT. This rearrangement joins TRBV9 to TRBJ1-5; 7 nucleotides match TRBD1. The CDR3 covers 15 residues. V was clipped by 0 bases and J by 5 bases; unmatched bases: 5. Germline V CDR1 and CDR2: SGDLS, YYNGEE.

The rearrangement joins TRBV4-3 to TRBJ1-2; D remains unclear. Germline V CDR1 and CDR2: LGHNA, YSLEER. The CDR3 has 15 residues. The V end was cut by 0 bases, the J end by 4 bases, with 12 bases between. The CDR3 spells CASSQDTAGIYGYTF. CDR3 coding DNA: TGCGCCAGCAGCCAAGATACTGCAGGAATCTATGGCTACACCTTC.

The CDR3 DNA is TGTGCCAGCAGTCGGGGGGGCGAGACTGAAGCTTTCTTT. This gives the protein CASSRGGETEAFF. This chain uses TRBV11-2 with TRBJ1-1; weak D call: TRBD1 (6 bases). Germline V lookup: CDR1 SGHAT, CDR2 FQNNGV. The CDR3 is 13 residues long. V lost 6 bases to trimming and J lost 5 bases, with 13 bases between them.

V is TRBV15 and J is TRBJ1-4, with D possibly matching TRBD1 (6 bases). Between the trimmed V and J ends, which lost 1 base and 4 bases, there was a span of 10 bases. The CDR3 runs 15 residues. Germline CDR1 is LNHNV and CDR2 is YYDKDF (reference sequence). Here the CDR3 DNA reads TGTGCCACCAGCAGAGGGGGGGCCCTTAATGAAAAACTGTTTTTT. Protein product: CATSRGGALNEKLFF.

With respect to this clone: This specimen includes other DNA sequences encoding the same CDR3. The chain is built from TRBV9 and TRBJ2-7; a weak D match, TRBD1 (7 bases). The V end was cut by 0 bases, the J end by 4 bases, with 11 bases between. The CDR3 is 14 amino acids. Germline V gene lookup returns CDR1 SGDLS and CDR2 YYNGEE. The CDR3 here is CASSVGQGGYEQYF. The CDR3 DNA is TGTGCCAGCAGCGTAGGACAGGGAGGTTACGAGCAGTACTTC.

The V gene is TRBV30, the J gene TRBJ2-1, with a weak D call TRBD1 (6 bases). The length of the CDR3 is 13 residues. Germline CDR1 and CDR2: GTSNPN and SVGIG (reference sequence). V was shortened by 2 bases and J by 7 bases, with 12 bases between the two germline ends. The CDR3 nucleotides read TGTGCCTGGAGTATGGGGGCGCGGAATGAGCAGTTCTTC. It encodes CAWSMGARNEQFF. The whole variable domain, filled in from reference TRBV30 and TRBJ2-1, reads SQTIHQWPATLVQPVGSPLSLECTVEGTSNPNLYWYRQAAGRGLQLLFYSVGIGQISSEVPQNLSASRPQDRQFILSSKKLLLSDSGFYLCAWSMGARNEQFFGPGTRLTVL.

In the case of this clone: The same CDR3 is also encoded by other DNA sequences in this sample. CDR3 nucleotide sequence: TGTGCCAGTAGTATACCCTACAATGAGCAGTTCTTC. It codes for CASSIPYNEQFF. The gene calls are TRBV19 and TRBJ2-1; D uncertain. The V and J ends lost 2 bases and 2 bases respectively, with 1 base between them. Germline values: CDR1 LNHDA, CDR2 SQIVND (reference sequence). CDR3 size: 12 residues.

As concerns this clone: This same CDR3 is encoded by further DNA sequences in the sample. The J gene is TRBJ2-5, the V gene TRBV28, with 7 nucleotides matching TRBD1. The V segment lost 5 bases and the J segment 2 bases; nucleotides outside the gene matches: 2. Germline lookup yields CDR1 MDHEN and CDR2 SYDVKM. This CDR3 comprises 13 residues. CDR3 nucleotides: TGTGCCAGCAGTCGGGACAGTCAAGAGACCCAGTACTTC. Translated, it gives CASSRDSQETQYF.

The rearrangement uses TRBV5-8 and TRBJ2-7; D tentatively fits TRBD1 or TRBD2 (6 bases each). The CDR3 runs 13 residues. Deletions cut 7 bases from V and 3 bases from J, with 14 bases between. Germline CDR1 reads SGHTS; CDR2 reads YDEGEE. This chain's CDR3 is CASASEGGYEQYF. The CDR3 DNA reads as TGTGCCAGCGCTTCAGAGGGGGGCTACGAGCAGTACTTC.

This chain uses TRBV21-1 with TRBJ1-5; TRBD1, as called in the table, went unchecked against the DNA. TRBV21-1 is assigned pseudogene status. CDR3 size: 17 residues. The CDR3 DNA sequence: TGTGCCAGCAGCAAAGCGGAGACAGGGATTAGCAATCAGCCCCAGCATTTT. It translates to CASSKAETGISNQPQHF.